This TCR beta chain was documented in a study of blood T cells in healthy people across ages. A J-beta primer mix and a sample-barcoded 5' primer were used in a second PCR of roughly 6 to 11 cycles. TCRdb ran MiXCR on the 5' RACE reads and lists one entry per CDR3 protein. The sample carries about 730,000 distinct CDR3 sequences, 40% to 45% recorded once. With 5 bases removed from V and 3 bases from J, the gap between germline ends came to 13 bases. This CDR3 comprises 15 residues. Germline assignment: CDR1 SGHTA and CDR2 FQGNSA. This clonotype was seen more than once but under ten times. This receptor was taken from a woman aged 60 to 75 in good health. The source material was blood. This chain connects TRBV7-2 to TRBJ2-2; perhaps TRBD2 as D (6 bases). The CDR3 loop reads CASSPPGSYTGELFF. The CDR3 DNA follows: TGTGCCAGCAGCCCACCCGGGAGCTACACCGGGGAGCTGTTTTTT.